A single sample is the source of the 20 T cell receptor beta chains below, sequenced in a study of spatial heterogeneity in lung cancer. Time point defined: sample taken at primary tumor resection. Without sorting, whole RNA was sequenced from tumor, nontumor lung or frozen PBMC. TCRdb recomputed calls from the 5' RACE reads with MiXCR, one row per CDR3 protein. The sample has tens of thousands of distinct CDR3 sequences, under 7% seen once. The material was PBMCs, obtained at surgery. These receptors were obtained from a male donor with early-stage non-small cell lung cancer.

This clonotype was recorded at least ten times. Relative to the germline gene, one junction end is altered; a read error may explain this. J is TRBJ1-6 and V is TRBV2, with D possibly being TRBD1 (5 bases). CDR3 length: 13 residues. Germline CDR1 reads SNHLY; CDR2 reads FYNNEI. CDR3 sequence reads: CASREDRNSPLHF. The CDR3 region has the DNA TGTGCCAGCAGGGAAGACAGAAATTCACCCCTCCACTTT.

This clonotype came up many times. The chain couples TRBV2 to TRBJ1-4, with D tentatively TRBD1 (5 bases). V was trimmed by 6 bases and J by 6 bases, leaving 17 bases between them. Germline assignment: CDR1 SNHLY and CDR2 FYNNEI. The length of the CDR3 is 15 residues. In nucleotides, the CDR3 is TGTGCCAGCAGCCACCAGGGACCCCGGGATGAAAAACTGTTTTTT. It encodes CASSHQGPRDEKLFF.

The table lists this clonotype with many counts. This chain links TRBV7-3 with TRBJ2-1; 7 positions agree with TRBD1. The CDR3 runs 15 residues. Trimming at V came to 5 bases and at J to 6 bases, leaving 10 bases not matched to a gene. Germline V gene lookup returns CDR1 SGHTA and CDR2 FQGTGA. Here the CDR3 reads CASSPNPDRPNEQFF. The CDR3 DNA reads TGTGCCAGCAGCCCCAACCCGGACAGGCCCAATGAGCAGTTCTTC.

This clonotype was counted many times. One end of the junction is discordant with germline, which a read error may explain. CDR3 in amino acids: CAWSVGQGRKIF. The CDR3 DNA sequence: TGTGCCTGGAGTGTAGGACAAGGTCGAAAGATTTTT. The chain carries TRBV30 and TRBJ1-4, with D perhaps matching TRBD1 (5 bases). Germline-derived CDR1 and CDR2 are GTSNPN and SVGIG (reference sequence). This CDR3 is 12 amino acids long.

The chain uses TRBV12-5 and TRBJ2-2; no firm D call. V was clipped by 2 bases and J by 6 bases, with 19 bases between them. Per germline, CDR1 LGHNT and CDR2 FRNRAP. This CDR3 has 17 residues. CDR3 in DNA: TGTGCTAGTGGTTTGTGGCAACCCTTCGAAGGAGCCGGGGAGCTGTTTTTT. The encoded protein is CASGLWQPFEGAGELFF.

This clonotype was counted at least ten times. CDR3 coding DNA: TGTGCCAGCAGCTTGAGAATTGAGCAGTTCTTC. Translation gives CASSLRIEQFF. The chain joins TRBV5-6 to TRBJ2-1; D remains ambiguous. The CDR3 has 11 amino acids. The germline V and J ends were trimmed by 1 base and 9 bases, with 5 bases remaining between them. Per germline, CDR1 SGHDT and CDR2 YYEEEE.

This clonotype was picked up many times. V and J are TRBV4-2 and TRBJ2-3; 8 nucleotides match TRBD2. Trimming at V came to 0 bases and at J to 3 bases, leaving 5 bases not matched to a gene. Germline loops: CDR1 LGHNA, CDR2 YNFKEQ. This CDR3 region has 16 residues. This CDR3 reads CASSQDPGGRTDTQYF. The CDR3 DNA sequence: TGTGCCAGCAGCCAAGACCCGGGGGGGCGAACAGATACGCAGTATTTT.

Here the CDR3 DNA reads TGTGCCAGCAGTCGACAGGGGGGGCGCGAGCAGTACTTC. Translating gives CASSRQGGREQYF. This chain uses TRBV2 with TRBJ2-7; TRBD1 agrees at 9 bases. Germline V CDR1 and CDR2: SNHLY, FYNNEI. The length of the CDR3 is 13 residues. Germline trimming cut 5 bases from V and 6 bases from J; bases unmatched to any gene: 5.

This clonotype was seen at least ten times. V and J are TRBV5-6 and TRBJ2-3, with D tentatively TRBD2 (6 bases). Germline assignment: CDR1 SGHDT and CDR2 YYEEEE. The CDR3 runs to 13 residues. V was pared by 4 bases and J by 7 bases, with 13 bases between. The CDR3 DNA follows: TGTGCCAGCAGCCTGGCTAGCGCGAATACGCAGTATTTT. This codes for CASSLASANTQYF. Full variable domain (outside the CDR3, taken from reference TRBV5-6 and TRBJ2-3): DAGVTQSPTHLIKTRGQQVTLRCSPKSGHDTVSWYQQALGQGPQFIFQYYEEEERQRGNFPDRFSGHQFPNYSSELNVNALLLGDSALYLCASSLASANTQYFGPGTRLTVL.

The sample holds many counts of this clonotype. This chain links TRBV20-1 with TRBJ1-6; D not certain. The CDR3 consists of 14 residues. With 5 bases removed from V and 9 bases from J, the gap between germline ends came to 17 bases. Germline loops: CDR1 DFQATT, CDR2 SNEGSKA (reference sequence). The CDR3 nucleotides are TGCAGTGCTCGAGCCTCGTCAAGACTTTCACCCCTCCACTTT. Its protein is CSARASSRLSPLHF.

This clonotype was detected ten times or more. The chain's CDR3 is CASSREGQGASIQYF. CDR3 DNA sequence: TGTGCCAGCAGCCGAGAGGGACAGGGGGCAAGCATTCAGTACTTC. V and J are TRBV7-2 and TRBJ2-4; TRBD1 agrees at 12 bases. The CDR3 has 15 amino acids. With V trimmed by 5 bases and J by 9 bases, 8 bases remained unmatched. The germline gives CDR1 SGHTA, CDR2 FQGNSA.

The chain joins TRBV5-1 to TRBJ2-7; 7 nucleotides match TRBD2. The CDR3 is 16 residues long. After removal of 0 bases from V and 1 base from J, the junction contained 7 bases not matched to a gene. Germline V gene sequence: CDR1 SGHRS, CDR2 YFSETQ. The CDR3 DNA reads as TGCGCCAGCAGCTTGGGCCCTAGCGGCCCTTCCTACGAGCAGTACTTC. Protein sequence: CASSLGPSGPSYEQYF.

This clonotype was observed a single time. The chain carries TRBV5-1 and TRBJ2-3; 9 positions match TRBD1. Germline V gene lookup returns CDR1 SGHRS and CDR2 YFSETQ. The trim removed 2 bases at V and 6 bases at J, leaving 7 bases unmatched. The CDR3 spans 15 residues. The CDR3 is CASSFTDRGIDTQYF. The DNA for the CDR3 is TGCGCCAGCAGCTTCACGGACAGGGGTATCGATACGCAGTATTTT. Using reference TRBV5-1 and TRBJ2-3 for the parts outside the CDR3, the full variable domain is KAGVTQTPRYLIKTRGQQVTLSCSPISGHRSVSWYQQTPGQGLQFLFEYFSETQRNKGNFPGRFSGRQFSNSRSEMNVSTLELGDSALYLCASSFTDRGIDTQYFGPGTRLTVL.

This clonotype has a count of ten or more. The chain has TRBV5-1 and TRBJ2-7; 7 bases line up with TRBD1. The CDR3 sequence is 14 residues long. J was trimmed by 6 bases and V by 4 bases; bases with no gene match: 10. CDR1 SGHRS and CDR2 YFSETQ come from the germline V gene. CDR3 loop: CASSHRDSISEQYF. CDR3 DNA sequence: TGCGCCAGCAGCCATCGGGACAGCATCTCCGAGCAGTACTTC.

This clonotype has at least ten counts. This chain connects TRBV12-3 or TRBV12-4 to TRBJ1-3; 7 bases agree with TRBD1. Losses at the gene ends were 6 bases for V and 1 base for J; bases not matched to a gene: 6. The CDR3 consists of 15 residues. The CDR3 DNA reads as TGTGCCAGCAGCACAGGGGAACGGTCTGGAAACACCATATATTTT. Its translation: CASSTGERSGNTIYF.

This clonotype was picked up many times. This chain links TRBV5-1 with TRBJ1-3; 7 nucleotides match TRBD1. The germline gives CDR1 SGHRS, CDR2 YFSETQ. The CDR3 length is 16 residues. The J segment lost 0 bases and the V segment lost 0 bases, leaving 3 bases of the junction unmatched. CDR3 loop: CASSLEDRYSGNTIYF. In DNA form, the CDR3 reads TGCGCCAGCAGCTTGGAGGACAGGTACTCTGGAAACACCATATATTTT.

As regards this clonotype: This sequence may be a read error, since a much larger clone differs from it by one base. The CDR3 here is CASSSTYSGTSGGEQFF. The DNA of the CDR3 is TGTGCCAGCAGCTCGACCTACTCCGGGACTAGCGGGGGGGAGCAGTTCTTC. The genes are TRBV11-3 and TRBJ2-1; TRBD2 agrees at 15 bases. This CDR3 comprises 17 residues. The V gene end was trimmed by 4 bases and the J gene end by 10 bases; junction bases not matched to a gene: 11. Per the germline V gene, CDR1 is SGHNT and CDR2 is YENEEA.

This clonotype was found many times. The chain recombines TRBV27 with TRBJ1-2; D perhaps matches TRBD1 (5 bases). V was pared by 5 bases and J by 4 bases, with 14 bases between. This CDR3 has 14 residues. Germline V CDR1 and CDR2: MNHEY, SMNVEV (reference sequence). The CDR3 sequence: CASSNPGGAYGYTF. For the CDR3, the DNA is TGTGCCAGCAGTAACCCCGGGGGTGCCTATGGCTACACCTTC.

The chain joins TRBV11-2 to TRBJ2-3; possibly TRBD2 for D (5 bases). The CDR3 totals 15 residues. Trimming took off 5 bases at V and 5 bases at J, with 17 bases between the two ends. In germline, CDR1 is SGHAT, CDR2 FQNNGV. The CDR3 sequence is CASSRTLLAVDTQYF. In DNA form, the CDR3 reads TGTGCCAGCAGCCGTACCCTCCTAGCTGTAGATACGCAGTATTTT.

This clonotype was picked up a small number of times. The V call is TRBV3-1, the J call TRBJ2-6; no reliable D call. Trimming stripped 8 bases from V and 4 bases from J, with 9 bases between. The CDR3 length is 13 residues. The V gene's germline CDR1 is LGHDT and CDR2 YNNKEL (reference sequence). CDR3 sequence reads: CASGTKGANVLTF. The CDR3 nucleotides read TGTGCCAGCGGTACGAAGGGGGCCAACGTCCTGACTTTC. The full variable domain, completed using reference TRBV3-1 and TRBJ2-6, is DTAVSQTPKYLVTQMGNDKSIKCEQNLGHDTMYWYKQDSKKFLKIMFSYNNKELIINETVPNRFSPKSPDKAHLNLHINSLELGDSAVYFCASGTKGANVLTFGAGSRLTVL.